These 17 T cell receptor beta chains were all obtained from the same sample, sequenced in a study of blood T cell repertoires in COVID-19. Produced via immunoSEQ multiplex PCR; TCRdb's table is partial and in-frame only. The table shows roughly 390,000 clones, with about 90% occurring only once. Material: peripheral blood. These receptors were taken from a woman in her 30s with COVID-19, enrolled during active disease.

The V and J genes are TRBV30 and TRBJ1-3; D ambiguous. This CDR3 is 15 amino acids long. Germline V CDR1 and CDR2: GTSNPN, SVGIG (reference sequence). V was trimmed by 0 bases and J by 0 bases, leaving 9 bases between them. CDR3 protein: CAWSVPGSSGNTIYF. As DNA, the CDR3 is TGTGCCTGGAGTGTACCGGGAAGCTCTGGAAACACCATATATTTT.

The chain joins TRBV30 to TRBJ2-1; the match to TRBD1 covers 7 bases. Germline CDR1 GTSNPN, CDR2 SVGIG (reference sequence). V gave up 4 bases and J gave up 5 bases; unmatched junction bases: 8. The CDR3 has 14 residues. CDR3 protein: CAWNRDSTHNEQFF. CDR3 bases: TGTGCCTGGAACCGGGACAGCACGCACAATGAGCAGTTCTTC.

The table lists this clone with a count of one. The CDR3 sequence is CASSQGSGGLRSYEQYF. In DNA form, the CDR3 reads TGTGCCAGCAGTCAGGGGTCGGGCGGCCTTAGATCCTACGAGCAGTACTTC. The genes are TRBV5-4 and TRBJ2-7, with D perhaps matching TRBD1 (6 bases). CDR3 length equals 17 residues. Deletions cut 5 bases from V and 1 base from J, with 22 bases between. Germline CDR1 reads SGHNT; CDR2 reads YYREEE (reference sequence).

The genes are TRBV5-1 and TRBJ2-7; a weak D match, TRBD1 (6 bases). Germline-derived CDR1 and CDR2 are SGHRS and YFSETQ. The CDR3 length is 14 residues. V shed 0 bases and J shed 4 bases, with 11 bases lying between them. CDR3 bases: TGCGCCAGCAGCTTGGACAGGGAGAAATACGAGCAGTACTTC. It yields the protein CASSLDREKYEQYF.

The chain recombines TRBV30 with TRBJ2-2; D may be TRBD1 (6 bases). Germline lookup yields CDR1 GTSNPN and CDR2 SVGIG (reference sequence). This CDR3 spans 15 amino acids. The V end was cut by 0 bases, the J end by 6 bases, with 14 bases between. The CDR3 nucleotides read TGTGCCTGGAGTGTAAAAATTCCAGGGGCCGGGGAGCTGTTTTTT. Translating gives CAWSVKIPGAGELFF. Supplemented by reference TRBV30 and TRBJ2-2, the full variable domain reads SQTIHQWPATLVQPVGSPLSLECTVEGTSNPNLYWYRQAAGRGLQLLFYSVGIGQISSEVPQNLSASRPQDRQFILSSKKLLLSDSGFYLCAWSVKIPGAGELFFGEGSRLTVL.

The CDR3 region is CASSSDSPGYTF. The CDR3 nucleotides read TGTGCCAGCAGTTCGGACAGCCCAGGCTACACCTTC. The rearrangement uses TRBV2 and TRBJ1-2; possibly TRBD1 for D (6 bases). The CDR3 contains 12 residues. In germline, CDR1 is SNHLY, CDR2 FYNNEI. V was pared by 5 bases and J by 8 bases, with 12 bases between.

V usage is TRBV9 and J usage is TRBJ2-7, with TRBD1 matching over 7 bases. CDR3 length equals 14 residues. V shed 3 bases and J 2 bases; nucleotides not matched to a gene: 5. The germline gives CDR1 SGDLS, CDR2 YYNGEE. The CDR3 region has the DNA TGTGCCAGCAGCGGTACAGGGGATCCCTACGAGCAGTACTTC. Translation gives CASSGTGDPYEQYF.

The chain is built from TRBV4-2 and TRBJ1-6; D is uncertain. V was trimmed by 0 bases and J by 6 bases, leaving 12 bases between them. The CDR3 is made up of 16 amino acids. CDR1 LGHNA and CDR2 YNFKEQ come from the germline V gene. CDR3 protein: CASSQDLGSPNSPLHF. DNA for the CDR3: TGTGCCAGCAGCCAAGATTTGGGCAGCCCTAATTCACCCCTCCACTTT.

V is TRBV28 and J is TRBJ1-6; no clear D. Trimming cost V 6 bases and J 3 bases, with 12 bases left between them. This CDR3 spans 15 amino acids. Germline V gives CDR1 MDHEN, CDR2 SYDVKM. DNA of the CDR3: TGTGCCAGCAGCGCAATGCGGGGCTATAATTCACCCCTCCACTTT. It encodes CASSAMRGYNSPLHF.

The chain recombines TRBV5-1 with TRBJ2-5; a weak D match, TRBD1 (6 bases). Between the trimmed V and J ends, which lost 4 bases and 4 bases, there was a span of 14 bases. Looked up from germline, CDR1 is SGHRS and CDR2 is YFSETQ. The CDR3 consists of 14 residues. This CDR3 is CASSNEQGTETQYF. CDR3 sequence (DNA): TGCGCCAGCAGCAACGAACAGGGCACAGAGACCCAGTACTTC.

This sequence joins TRBV5-1 and TRBJ2-2, with D possibly being TRBD1 (5 bases). CDR1 and CDR2 from the germline V gene are SGHRS and YFSETQ. The V end was cut by 4 bases, the J end by 4 bases, with 17 bases between. The CDR3 runs 16 residues. This CDR3 reads CASSTADFRVTGELFF. For the CDR3, the DNA is TGCGCCAGCAGCACCGCAGATTTCAGGGTCACCGGGGAGCTGTTTTTT. Full variable domain (outside the CDR3, taken from reference TRBV5-1 and TRBJ2-2): KAGVTQTPRYLIKTRGQQVTLSCSPISGHRSVSWYQQTPGQGLQFLFEYFSETQRNKGNFPGRFSGRQFSNSRSEMNVSTLELGDSALYLCASSTADFRVTGELFFGEGSRLTVL.

V usage is TRBV6-5 and J usage is TRBJ2-7; 9 nucleotides line up with TRBD1. The CDR3 is made up of 15 amino acids. The V gene's germline CDR1 is MNHEY and CDR2 SVGAGI. V shed 0 bases, J shed 2 bases, and the junction held 2 bases outside the gene matches. CDR3 DNA: TGTGCCAGCAGTTACTCCCGGACAGGGGCCTACGAGCAGTACTTC. This translates into CASSYSRTGAYEQYF.

The chain employs TRBV6-1 and TRBJ2-1; 8 bases line up with TRBD2. Losses at the gene ends were 1 base for V and 14 bases for J; bases not matched to a gene: 13. The CDR3 length is 15 residues. The germline V gene has CDR1 MNHNS and CDR2 SASEGT. CDR3 in DNA: TGTGCCAGCAGTGAAGGACTAGCGCCGACCAGAAATAAGTTCTTC. It encodes CASSEGLAPTRNKFF.

The chain recombines TRBV19 with TRBJ1-5, with TRBD1 matching 7 bases. V trimming: 0 bases; J trimming: 4 bases; junction bases outside the gene matches: 6. The CDR3 length is 16 residues. Germline V gives CDR1 LNHDA, CDR2 SQIVND (reference sequence). CDR3 sequence: CASSIDRGQINQPQHF. In DNA, the CDR3 is TGTGCCAGTAGTATAGATCGGGGACAGATAAATCAGCCCCAGCATTTT. Together with reference TRBV19 and TRBJ1-5, the CDR3 gives the full variable domain: DGGITQSPKYLFRKEGQNVTLSCEQNLNHDAMYWYRQDPGQGLRLIYYSQIVNDFQKGDIAEGYSVSREKKESFPLTVTSAQKNPTAFYLCASSIDRGQINQPQHFGDGTRLSIL.

This sequence joins TRBV5-6 and TRBJ1-1; D unresolved. The CDR3 has 15 residues. Germline-derived CDR1 and CDR2 are SGHDT and YYEEEE. The V end lost 4 bases, the J end lost 0 bases, and 13 bases lay between the germline ends. CDR3 loop: CASSRHGRMNTEAFF. CDR3 DNA sequence: TGTGCCAGCAGCCGACACGGCAGGATGAACACTGAAGCTTTCTTT.

This chain links TRBV30 with TRBJ1-5; D gene unclear. The V end was cut by 4 bases, the J end by 0 bases, with 7 bases between. The CDR3 sequence is 13 residues long. Germline CDR1 and CDR2: GTSNPN and SVGIG (reference sequence). CDR3 loop: CAWTGDSNQPQHF. The CDR3 nucleotides are TGTGCCTGGACAGGTGATAGCAATCAGCCCCAGCATTTT.

In this sample, this clone turned up once. The J gene is TRBJ2-3, the V gene TRBV9; 9 bases align to TRBD1. Trimming at V came to 3 bases and at J to 5 bases, leaving 10 bases not matched to a gene. CDR3 length: 16 residues. Germline V gene data show CDR1 as SGDLS and CDR2 as YYNGEE. In nucleotides, the CDR3 is TGTGCCAGCAGCGCTACAGGGGGCGGCGAGCGAGATACGCAGTATTTT. This translates into CASSATGGGERDTQYF.